This T cell receptor (beta chain) was captured by sequencing in a study of OX40 agonist ivuxolimab in advanced cancers. By share, this clone ranks as medium-sized. Only in-frame clones appear in the TCRdb table, and some are missing; sequencing was by immunoSEQ multiplex PCR. Found here are approximately 51,000 clones, 65% to 85% of them singletons; the top ten hold roughly 2%. The CDR3 is 15 residues long. Trimming took 4 bases from V and 4 from J, leaving 17 bases between them. The germline CDR1 and CDR2 sequences are MGHRA and YSYEKL. The clonotype originates from an adult with an advanced solid tumor such as melanoma, head and neck, liver or kidney cancer. This chain connects TRBV4-1 to TRBJ2-7; D is perhaps TRBD2 (5 bases). The material was CD4+ or CD8+ T cells sorted from blood, obtained in a trial of the OX40 agonist ivuxolimab. The DNA for the CDR3 is TGCGCCAGCAGCCCGGGAATGTTGGGCGGTTACGAGCAGTACTTC. Its translation is CASSPGMLGGYEQYF.